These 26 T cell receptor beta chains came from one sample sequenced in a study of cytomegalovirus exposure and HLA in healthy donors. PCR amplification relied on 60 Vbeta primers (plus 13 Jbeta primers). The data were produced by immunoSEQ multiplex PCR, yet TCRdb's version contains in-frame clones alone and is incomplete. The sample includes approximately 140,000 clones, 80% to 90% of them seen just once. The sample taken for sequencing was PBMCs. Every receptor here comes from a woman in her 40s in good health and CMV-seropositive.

CDR3 in amino acids: CASTSGTRYNEQFF. The CDR3 bases are TGTGCCAGCACTAGCGGGACAAGGTACAATGAGCAGTTCTTC. V usage is TRBV28 and J usage is TRBJ2-1, with 9 bases aligning to TRBD2. Per the germline V gene, CDR1 is MDHEN and CDR2 is SYDVKM. The CDR3 runs 14 residues. V lost 7 bases, J lost 4 bases, and 5 bases stayed unmatched.

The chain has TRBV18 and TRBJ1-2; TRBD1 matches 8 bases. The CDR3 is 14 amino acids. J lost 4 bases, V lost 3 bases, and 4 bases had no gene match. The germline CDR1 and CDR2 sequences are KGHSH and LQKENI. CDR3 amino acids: CASSPTGGPYGYTF. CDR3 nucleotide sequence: TGTGCCAGCTCACCCACAGGGGGTCCCTATGGCTACACCTTC.

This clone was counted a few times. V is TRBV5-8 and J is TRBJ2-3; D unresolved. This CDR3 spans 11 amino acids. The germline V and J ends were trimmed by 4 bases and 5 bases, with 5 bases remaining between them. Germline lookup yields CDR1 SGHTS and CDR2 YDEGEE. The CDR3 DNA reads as TGTGCCAGCAGCCCCTTAGATACGCAGTATTTT. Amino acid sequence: CASSPLDTQYF.

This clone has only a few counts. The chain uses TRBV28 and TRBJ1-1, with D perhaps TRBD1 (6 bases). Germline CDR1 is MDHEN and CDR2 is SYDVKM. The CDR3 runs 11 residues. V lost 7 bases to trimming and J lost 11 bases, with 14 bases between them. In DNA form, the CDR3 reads TGTGCCAGCACCATAACAGGGTTCGCTTTCTTT. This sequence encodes CASTITGFAFF. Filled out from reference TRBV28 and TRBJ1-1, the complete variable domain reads DVKVTQSSRYLVKRTGEKVFLECVQDMDHENMFWYRQDPGLGLRLIYFSYDVKMKEKGDIPEGYSVSREKKERFSLILESASTNQTSMYLCASTITGFAFFGQGTRLTVV.

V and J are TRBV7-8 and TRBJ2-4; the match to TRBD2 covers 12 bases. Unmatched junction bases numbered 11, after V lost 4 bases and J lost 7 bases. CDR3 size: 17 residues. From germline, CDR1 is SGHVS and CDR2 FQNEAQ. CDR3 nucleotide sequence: TGTGCCAGCAGCTACTCAAGACTAGCGGGGGAACCCAACATTCAGTACTTC. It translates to CASSYSRLAGEPNIQYF.

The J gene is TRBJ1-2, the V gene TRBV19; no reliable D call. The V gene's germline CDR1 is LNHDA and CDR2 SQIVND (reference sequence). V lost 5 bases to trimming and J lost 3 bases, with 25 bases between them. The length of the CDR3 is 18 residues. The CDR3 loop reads CASSPKVITLNEDYGYTF. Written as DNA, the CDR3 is TGTGCCAGTAGTCCAAAGGTCATTACACTGAACGAGGACTATGGCTACACCTTC.

CDR3 bases: TGCAGCGTTGCGGGTAATAGCGGGGCGGCAAATGAGCAGTTCTTC. This sequence encodes CSVAGNSGAANEQFF. V gene TRBV29-1 combines with J gene TRBJ2-1, with TRBD2 matching over 8 bases. Trimming cost V 4 bases and J 7 bases; bases outside gene matches: 12. CDR1 is SQVTM, CDR2 ANQGSEA, per germline. The CDR3 is 15 residues long.

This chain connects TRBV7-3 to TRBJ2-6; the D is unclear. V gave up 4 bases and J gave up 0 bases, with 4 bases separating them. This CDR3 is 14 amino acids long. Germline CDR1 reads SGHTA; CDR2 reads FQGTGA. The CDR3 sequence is CASSSNSGANVLTF. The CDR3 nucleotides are TGTGCCAGCAGCTCTAACTCTGGGGCCAACGTCCTGACTTTC.

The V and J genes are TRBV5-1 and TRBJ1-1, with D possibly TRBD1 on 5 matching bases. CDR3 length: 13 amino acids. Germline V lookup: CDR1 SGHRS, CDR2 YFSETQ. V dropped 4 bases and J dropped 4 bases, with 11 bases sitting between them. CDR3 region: CASSPQGGTEAFF. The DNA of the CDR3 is TGCGCCAGCAGCCCCCAGGGCGGCACTGAAGCTTTCTTT.

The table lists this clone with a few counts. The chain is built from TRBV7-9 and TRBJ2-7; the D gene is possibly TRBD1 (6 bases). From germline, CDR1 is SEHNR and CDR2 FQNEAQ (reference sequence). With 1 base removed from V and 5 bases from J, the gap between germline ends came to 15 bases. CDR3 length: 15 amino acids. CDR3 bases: TGTGCCAGCAGCTTAGAGGGGGAAGGGGTCAACGAGCAGTACTTC. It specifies CASSLEGEGVNEQYF.

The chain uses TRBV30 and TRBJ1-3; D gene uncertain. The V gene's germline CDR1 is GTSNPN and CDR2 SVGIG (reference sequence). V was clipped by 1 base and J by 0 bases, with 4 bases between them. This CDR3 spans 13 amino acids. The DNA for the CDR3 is TGTGCCTGGAGTGCGGGCTCTGGAAACACCATATATTTT. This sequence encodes CAWSAGSGNTIYF.

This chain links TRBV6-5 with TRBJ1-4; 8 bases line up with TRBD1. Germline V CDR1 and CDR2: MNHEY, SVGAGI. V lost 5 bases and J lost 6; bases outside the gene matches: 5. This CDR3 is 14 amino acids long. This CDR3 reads CASSEGQVYEKLFF. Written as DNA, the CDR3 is TGTGCCAGCAGTGAGGGACAGGTATATGAAAAACTGTTTTTT.

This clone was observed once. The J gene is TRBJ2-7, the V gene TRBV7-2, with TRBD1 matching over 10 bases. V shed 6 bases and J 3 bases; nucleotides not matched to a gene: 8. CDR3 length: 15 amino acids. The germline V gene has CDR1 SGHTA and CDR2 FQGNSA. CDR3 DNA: TGTGCCAGCAGATACCGGGACAGGGGTTTCTACGAGCAGTACTTC. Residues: CASRYRDRGFYEQYF.

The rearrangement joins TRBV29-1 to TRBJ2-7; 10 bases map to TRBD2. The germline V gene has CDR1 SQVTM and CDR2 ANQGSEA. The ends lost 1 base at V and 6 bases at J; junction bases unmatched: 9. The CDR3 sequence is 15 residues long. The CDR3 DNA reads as TGCAGCGTTGAAGTAGACGCTAGCGGGAGCCGCGAGCAGTACTTC. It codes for CSVEVDASGSREQYF.

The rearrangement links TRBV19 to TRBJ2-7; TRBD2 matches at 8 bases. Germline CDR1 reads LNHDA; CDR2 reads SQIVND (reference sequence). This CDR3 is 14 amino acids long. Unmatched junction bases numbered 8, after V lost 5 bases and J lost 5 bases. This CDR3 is CASSLAGGFHEQYF. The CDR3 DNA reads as TGTGCCAGTAGTCTGGCGGGAGGATTCCACGAGCAGTACTTC.

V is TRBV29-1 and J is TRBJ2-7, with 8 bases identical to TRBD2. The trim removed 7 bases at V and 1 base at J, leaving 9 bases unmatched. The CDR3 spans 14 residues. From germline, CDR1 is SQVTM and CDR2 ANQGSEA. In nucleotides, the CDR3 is TGCAGCGCCGGGGGGGACATTAAATCCTACGAGCAGTACTTC. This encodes CSAGGDIKSYEQYF.

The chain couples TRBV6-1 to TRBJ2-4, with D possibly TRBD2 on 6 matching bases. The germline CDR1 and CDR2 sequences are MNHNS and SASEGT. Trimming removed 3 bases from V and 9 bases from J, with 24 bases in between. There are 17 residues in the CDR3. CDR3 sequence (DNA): TGTGCCAGCAGTGAGGCTAGCGATGGGATACTACCTACCATTCAGTACTTC. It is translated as CASSEASDGILPTIQYF.

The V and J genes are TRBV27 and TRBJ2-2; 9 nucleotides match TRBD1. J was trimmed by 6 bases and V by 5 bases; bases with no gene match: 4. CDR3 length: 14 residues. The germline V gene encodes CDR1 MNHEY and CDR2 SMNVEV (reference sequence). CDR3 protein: CASSSTGGPGELFF. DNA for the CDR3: TGTGCCAGCAGTAGTACAGGGGGCCCCGGGGAGCTGTTTTTT.

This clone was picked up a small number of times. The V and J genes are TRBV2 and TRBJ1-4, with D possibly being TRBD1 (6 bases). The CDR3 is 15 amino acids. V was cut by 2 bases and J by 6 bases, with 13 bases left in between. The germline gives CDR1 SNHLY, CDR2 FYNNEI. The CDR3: CASSELQGTDEKLFF. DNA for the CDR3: TGTGCCAGCAGTGAACTTCAGGGGACGGATGAAAAACTGTTTTTT.

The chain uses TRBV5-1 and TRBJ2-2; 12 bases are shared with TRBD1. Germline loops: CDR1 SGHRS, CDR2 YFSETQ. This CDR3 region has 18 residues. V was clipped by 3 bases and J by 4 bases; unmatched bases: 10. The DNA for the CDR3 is TGCGCCAGCAGCTCCGGGACAGGGGGCCTCGGTGTCACCGGGGAGCTGTTTTTT. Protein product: CASSSGTGGLGVTGELFF. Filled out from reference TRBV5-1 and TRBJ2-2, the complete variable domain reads KAGVTQTPRYLIKTRGQQVTLSCSPISGHRSVSWYQQTPGQGLQFLFEYFSETQRNKGNFPGRFSGRQFSNSRSEMNVSTLELGDSALYLCASSSGTGGLGVTGELFFGEGSRLTVL.

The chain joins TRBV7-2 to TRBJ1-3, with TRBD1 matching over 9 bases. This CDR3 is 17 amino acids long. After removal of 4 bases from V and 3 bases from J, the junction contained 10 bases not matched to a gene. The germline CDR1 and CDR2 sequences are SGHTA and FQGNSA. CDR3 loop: CASSYKDRTGVGNTIYF. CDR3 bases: TGTGCCAGCAGCTACAAAGACAGGACAGGGGTTGGAAACACCATATATTTT.

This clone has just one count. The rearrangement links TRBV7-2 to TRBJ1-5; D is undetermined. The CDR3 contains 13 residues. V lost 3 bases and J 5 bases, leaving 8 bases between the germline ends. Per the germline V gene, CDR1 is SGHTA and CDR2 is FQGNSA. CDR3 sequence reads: CASSFRIDQPQHF. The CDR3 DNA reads TGTGCCAGCAGCTTCAGGATTGATCAGCCCCAGCATTTT. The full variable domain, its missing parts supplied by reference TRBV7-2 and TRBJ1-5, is GAGVSQSPSNKVTEKGKDVELRCDPISGHTALYWYRQSLGQGLEFLIYFQGNSAPDKSGLPSDRFSAERTGGSVSTLTIQRTQQEDSAVYLCASSFRIDQPQHFGDGTRLSIL.

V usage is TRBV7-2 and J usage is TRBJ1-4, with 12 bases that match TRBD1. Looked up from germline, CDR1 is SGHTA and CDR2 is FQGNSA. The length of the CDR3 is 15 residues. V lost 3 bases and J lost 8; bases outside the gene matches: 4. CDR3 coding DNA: TGTGCCAGCAGCTTGGGACAGGGGGCGGACGAAAAACTGTTTTTT. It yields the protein CASSLGQGADEKLFF.

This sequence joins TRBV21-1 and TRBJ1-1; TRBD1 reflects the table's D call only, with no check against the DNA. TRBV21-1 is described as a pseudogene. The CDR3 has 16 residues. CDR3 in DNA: TGTGCCAGCAGCGAGAGGACAGGGGTGATGAACACTGAAGCTTTCTTT. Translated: CASSERTGVMNTEAFF.

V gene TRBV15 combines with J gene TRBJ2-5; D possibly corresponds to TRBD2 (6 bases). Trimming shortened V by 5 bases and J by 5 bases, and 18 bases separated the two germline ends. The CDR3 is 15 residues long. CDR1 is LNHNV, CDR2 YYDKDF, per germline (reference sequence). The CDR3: CATSGGRTARETQYF. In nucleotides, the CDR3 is TGTGCCACCAGCGGGGGGAGGACGGCTAGGGAGACCCAGTACTTC.

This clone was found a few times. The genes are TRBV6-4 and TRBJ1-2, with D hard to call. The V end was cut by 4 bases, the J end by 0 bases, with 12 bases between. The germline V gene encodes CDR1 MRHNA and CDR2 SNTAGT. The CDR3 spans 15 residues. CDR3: CASSVAVGANYGYTF. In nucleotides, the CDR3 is TGTGCCAGCAGTGTTGCGGTCGGAGCTAACTATGGCTACACCTTC.